These T cell receptor beta chains were read from a single sample in a study of T cells after yellow fever vaccination. One entry per CDR3 protein results from TCRdb running MiXCR on the 5' RACE reads. The sample lists 250,000 to 400,000 distinct CDR3 sequences, about 4% occurring once. Sequencing was performed on PBMCs, taken 5 days after the yellow fever booster vaccination. These receptors were taken from a man younger than 35 who received the YFV17D yellow fever vaccine. Each CDR3 is given with its conserved first and last residue. Each record gives: CDR3 DNA, CDR3 protein, clone size, V gene, D gene, CDR3 length, J gene. The D gene is left open where the match is weak. Rows give clone size only sometimes, using once, few, many, or a class for an expanded clone.

cdr3_nt: TGCGCCAGCAGCCAACCGGGACAGGGGAATGAAAAACTGTTTTTT; cdr3_aa: CASSQPGQGNEKLFF; clone_size: many; v_call: TRBV4-3; d_call: TRBD1; cdr3_length: 15; j_call: TRBJ1-4
cdr3_nt: TGTGCCACCAGTCCCCGAGGTCAGGGGGTAACCCAGTACTTC; cdr3_aa: CATSPRGQGVTQYF; clone_size: few; v_call: TRBV24-1; d_call: TRBD1; cdr3_length: 14; j_call: TRBJ2-5
cdr3_nt: TGTGCCAGCAGCCGTTGGGACAGCCGATACACTGAAGCTTTCTTT; cdr3_aa: CASSRWDSRYTEAFF; clone_size: many; v_call: TRBV3-1; d_call: TRBD1; cdr3_length: 15; j_call: TRBJ1-1
cdr3_nt: TGTGCCAGCAGTTACTCGTCCCGGGCCCAAGAGACCCAGTACTTC; cdr3_aa: CASSYSSRAQETQYF; clone_size: few; v_call: TRBV6-5; d_call: NA; cdr3_length: 15; j_call: TRBJ2-5
cdr3_nt: TGTGCCAGCTCACCAGGGTTCTCCAACTACGAGCAGTACTTC; cdr3_aa: CASSPGFSNYEQYF; clone_size: few; v_call: TRBV18; d_call: NA; cdr3_length: 14; j_call: TRBJ2-7
cdr3_nt: TGTGCCAGCAGTTACGGGTGGACTGAAGCTTTCTTT; cdr3_aa: CASSYGWTEAFF; clone_size: NA; v_call: TRBV6-6; d_call: NA; cdr3_length: 12; j_call: TRBJ1-1
cdr3_nt: TGTGCCTGGAGTAGAAAGGGCACGAACACTGAAGCTTTCTTT; cdr3_aa: CAWSRKGTNTEAFF; clone_size: many; v_call: TRBV30; d_call: NA; cdr3_length: 14; j_call: TRBJ1-1
cdr3_nt: TGTGCCAGCAGCCCGAGGGAAACAGGCGGCTACACCTTC; cdr3_aa: CASSPRETGGYTF; clone_size: NA; v_call: TRBV3-1; d_call: NA; cdr3_length: 13; j_call: TRBJ1-2
cdr3_nt: TGTGCCAGCTCACCCCTAGGACAGGGAGTATACAATGAGCAGTTCTTC; cdr3_aa: CASSPLGQGVYNEQFF; clone_size: few; v_call: TRBV18; d_call: TRBD1; cdr3_length: 16; j_call: TRBJ2-1
cdr3_nt: TGTGCCAGCAGCCCGCGACTAGCCTTCCCAGATACGCAGTATTTT; cdr3_aa: CASSPRLAFPDTQYF; clone_size: NA; v_call: TRBV3-1; d_call: TRBD2; cdr3_length: 15; j_call: TRBJ2-3
cdr3_nt: TGTGCCAGCAGTGAGAACACACCAGAGACCCAGTACTTC; cdr3_aa: CASSENTPETQYF; clone_size: few; v_call: TRBV2; d_call: NA; cdr3_length: 13; j_call: TRBJ2-5
cdr3_nt: TGTGCCAGCAGCCCGGGGCAAGTAATTTATTCACCCCTCCACTTT; cdr3_aa: CASSPGQVIYSPLHF; clone_size: few; v_call: TRBV6-5; d_call: NA; cdr3_length: 15; j_call: TRBJ1-6
cdr3_nt: TGTGCCAGCAGCTTAGTCGTTGAGCAGTACTTC; cdr3_aa: CASSLVVEQYF; clone_size: NA; v_call: TRBV11-2; d_call: NA; cdr3_length: 11; j_call: TRBJ2-7
cdr3_nt: TGTGCCAGCAGTTACAGGACAGCCCGAAAGAACATTCAGTACTTC; cdr3_aa: CASSYRTARKNIQYF; clone_size: few; v_call: TRBV28; d_call: NA; cdr3_length: 15; j_call: TRBJ2-4
cdr3_nt: TGTGCCAGCATCTTGGGGAGGGAAGCTTTCTTT; cdr3_aa: CASILGREAFF; clone_size: many; v_call: TRBV27; d_call: NA; cdr3_length: 11; j_call: TRBJ1-1
cdr3_nt: TGTGCCAGCTCACCCTCAGGGGGAGCGGAAGAAAAACTGTTTTTT; cdr3_aa: CASSPSGGAEEKLFF; clone_size: few; v_call: TRBV18; d_call: TRBD1; cdr3_length: 15; j_call: TRBJ1-4
cdr3_nt: TGTGCCAGCAGCGACCCGTTCGTCTACGAGCAGTACTTC; cdr3_aa: CASSDPFVYEQYF; clone_size: few; v_call: TRBV7-2; d_call: NA; cdr3_length: 13; j_call: TRBJ2-7
cdr3_nt: TGTGCCAGCAGTAAATCACTAGCGGTCACAGATACGCAGTATTTT; cdr3_aa: CASSKSLAVTDTQYF; clone_size: many; v_call: TRBV2; d_call: TRBD2; cdr3_length: 15; j_call: TRBJ2-3
cdr3_nt: TGCAGTGCCACGGGACCCACGGGGGGCTATGGCTACACCTTC; cdr3_aa: CSATGPTGGYGYTF; clone_size: few; v_call: TRBV20-1; d_call: NA; cdr3_length: 14; j_call: TRBJ1-2
cdr3_nt: TGCAGTGCTAGATCACCCGGGACACAGAACCAGCCCCAGCATTTT; cdr3_aa: CSARSPGTQNQPQHF; clone_size: NA; v_call: TRBV20-1; d_call: NA; cdr3_length: 15; j_call: TRBJ1-5
cdr3_nt: TGCAGTGCTCGGGCGGGACTTCTCACAGATACGCAGTATTTT; cdr3_aa: CSARAGLLTDTQYF; clone_size: few; v_call: TRBV20-1; d_call: NA; cdr3_length: 14; j_call: TRBJ2-3
cdr3_nt: TGTGCCAGCAGTTACTCTCAATCAGGGGAGAACACTGAAGCTTTCTTT; cdr3_aa: CASSYSQSGENTEAFF; clone_size: NA; v_call: TRBV6-2/TRBV6-3; d_call: NA; cdr3_length: 16; j_call: TRBJ1-1
cdr3_nt: TGCGCCAGCAGCGGATGGGACACCCCCTACGAGCAGTACTTC; cdr3_aa: CASSGWDTPYEQYF; clone_size: many; v_call: TRBV5-1; d_call: NA; cdr3_length: 14; j_call: TRBJ2-7
cdr3_nt: TGCGCCAGCAGCTTCCAGAGCTCCTACAATGAGCAGTTCTTC; cdr3_aa: CASSFQSSYNEQFF; clone_size: many; v_call: TRBV5-1; d_call: NA; cdr3_length: 14; j_call: TRBJ2-1
cdr3_nt: TGTGCCAGCAGTTACTACTTACTAGCGAGAAATGAGCAGTTCTTC; cdr3_aa: CASSYYLLARNEQFF; clone_size: NA; v_call: TRBV6-2/TRBV6-3; d_call: TRBD2; cdr3_length: 15; j_call: TRBJ2-1
cdr3_nt: TGTGCCAGCAGCCATGGCCCCCAGCATTTT; cdr3_aa: CASSHGPQHF; clone_size: few; v_call: TRBV14; d_call: NA; cdr3_length: 10; j_call: TRBJ1-5
cdr3_nt: TGTGCCATCAGTGGATTTTCGGAGCGGGGCCTTGTTACAGATACGCAGTATTTT; cdr3_aa: CAISGFSERGLVTDTQYF; clone_size: few; v_call: TRBV10-3; d_call: TRBD2; cdr3_length: 18; j_call: TRBJ2-3
cdr3_nt: TGTGCCTGGAGTGTTCAGGGAGGGGAGACCCAGTACTTC; cdr3_aa: CAWSVQGGETQYF; clone_size: few; v_call: TRBV30; d_call: TRBD2; cdr3_length: 13; j_call: TRBJ2-5
cdr3_nt: TGCAGTGCTAGAAGGGGGTTTAATGAAAAACTGTTTTTT; cdr3_aa: CSARRGFNEKLFF; clone_size: many; v_call: TRBV20-1; d_call: NA; cdr3_length: 13; j_call: TRBJ1-4
cdr3_nt: TGTGGTATCCTAGCCCCAGCCGGGGAGCTGTTTTTT; cdr3_aa: CGILAPAGELFF; clone_size: many; v_call: TRBV6-6; d_call: NA; cdr3_length: 12; j_call: TRBJ2-2
cdr3_nt: TGTGCCAGCAGCTTCGACTGTGCAACTAATGAAAAACTGTTTTTT; cdr3_aa: CASSFDCATNEKLFF; clone_size: many; v_call: TRBV5-6; d_call: NA; cdr3_length: 15; j_call: TRBJ1-4
cdr3_nt: TGTGCCAGCAGCTTAGATACAGGGTGGGACACCGGGGAGCTGTTTTTT; cdr3_aa: CASSLDTGWDTGELFF; clone_size: few; v_call: TRBV7-6; d_call: NA; cdr3_length: 16; j_call: TRBJ2-2
cdr3_nt: TGTGCCAGCAGCCGGGGACAGGGGGTCGATACGCAGTATTTT; cdr3_aa: CASSRGQGVDTQYF; clone_size: many; v_call: TRBV6-2/TRBV6-3; d_call: TRBD1; cdr3_length: 14; j_call: TRBJ2-3
cdr3_nt: TGTGCCAGCGGTTTAGGCATTTTGGAAGGGACCCAGTACTTC; cdr3_aa: CASGLGILEGTQYF; clone_size: NA; v_call: TRBV7-3; d_call: NA; cdr3_length: 14; j_call: TRBJ2-5
cdr3_nt: TGTGCCAGCAGCTTCAGGGTTGGAGGGTTCAGGCAGCCCCAGCATTTT; cdr3_aa: CASSFRVGGFRQPQHF; clone_size: many; v_call: TRBV5-6; d_call: NA; cdr3_length: 16; j_call: TRBJ1-5
cdr3_nt: TGTGCCAGCAGTTTATCGGGGGGCCAAGAGACCCAGTACTTC; cdr3_aa: CASSLSGGQETQYF; clone_size: many; v_call: TRBV27; d_call: NA; cdr3_length: 14; j_call: TRBJ2-5
cdr3_nt: TGCGCCAGCAGCTTGATCTCGGATGCAGGTGAAAAACTGTTTTTT; cdr3_aa: CASSLISDAGEKLFF; clone_size: many; v_call: TRBV5-1; d_call: NA; cdr3_length: 15; j_call: TRBJ1-4
cdr3_nt: TGTGCCAGCAGTTTACTAGGTGCGAACATTCAGTACTTC; cdr3_aa: CASSLLGANIQYF; clone_size: few; v_call: TRBV27; d_call: NA; cdr3_length: 13; j_call: TRBJ2-4
cdr3_nt: TGTGCCACCAGCAGAGATTCAAAGTGGGATGAGCAGTTCTTC; cdr3_aa: CATSRDSKWDEQFF; clone_size: NA; v_call: TRBV15; d_call: NA; cdr3_length: 14; j_call: TRBJ2-1
cdr3_nt: TGTGCCAGCAGAAGAGACCTCTCCTACAATGAGCAGTTCTTC; cdr3_aa: CASRRDLSYNEQFF; clone_size: few; v_call: TRBV7-3; d_call: NA; cdr3_length: 14; j_call: TRBJ2-1
cdr3_nt: TGCGCCAGCAGCTTGGTGCGGGGGAGCACAGATACGCAGTATTTT; cdr3_aa: CASSLVRGSTDTQYF; clone_size: NA; v_call: TRBV5-1; d_call: TRBD2; cdr3_length: 15; j_call: TRBJ2-3
cdr3_nt: TGTGCCAGCAGAGACCGGGGGAGTATGAACACTGAAGCTTTCTTT; cdr3_aa: CASRDRGSMNTEAFF; clone_size: NA; v_call: TRBV25-1; d_call: NA; cdr3_length: 15; j_call: TRBJ1-1
cdr3_nt: TGTGCCAGTAGTATCGGGACAGGGGAAAATCAGCCCCAGCATTTT; cdr3_aa: CASSIGTGENQPQHF; clone_size: few; v_call: TRBV19; d_call: TRBD1; cdr3_length: 15; j_call: TRBJ1-5
cdr3_nt: TGTGCCAGCCGCCCCGGGACTAGCGGTCAGAATGAGCAGTTCTTC; cdr3_aa: CASRPGTSGQNEQFF; clone_size: NA; v_call: TRBV6-1; d_call: TRBD2; cdr3_length: 15; j_call: TRBJ2-1
cdr3_nt: TGTGCCAGCAGTGAAGTAGCTACAGGGCGGTGGACAGATACGCAGTATTTT; cdr3_aa: CASSEVATGRWTDTQYF; clone_size: few; v_call: TRBV2; d_call: NA; cdr3_length: 17; j_call: TRBJ2-3
cdr3_nt: TGTGCCAGCAGTTACGCACTTTTGAACACTGAAGCTTTCTTT; cdr3_aa: CASSYALLNTEAFF; clone_size: many; v_call: TRBV6-5; d_call: NA; cdr3_length: 14; j_call: TRBJ1-1
cdr3_nt: TGTGCTAGCAGCCAAGGGACGCCCGGGGAGCTGTTTTTT; cdr3_aa: CASSQGTPGELFF; clone_size: NA; v_call: TRBV7-7; d_call: NA; cdr3_length: 13; j_call: TRBJ2-2
cdr3_nt: TGCGCCAGCAGCGGAGGGACGGGGGGGGACACTGAAGCTTTCTTT; cdr3_aa: CASSGGTGGDTEAFF; clone_size: NA; v_call: TRBV5-1; d_call: NA; cdr3_length: 15; j_call: TRBJ1-1
cdr3_nt: TGTGCCAGCAGCATCCGAGTGGGGAACACTGAAGCTTTCTTT; cdr3_aa: CASSIRVGNTEAFF; clone_size: many; v_call: TRBV11-2; d_call: NA; cdr3_length: 14; j_call: TRBJ1-1
cdr3_nt: TGTGCTAGTGGTTTTTCACTAGCGGAAAACACCGGGGAGCTGTTTTTT; cdr3_aa: CASGFSLAENTGELFF; clone_size: many; v_call: TRBV12-5; d_call: TRBD2; cdr3_length: 16; j_call: TRBJ2-2
cdr3_nt: TGCGCCAGCAGCTCAGGTCACAGAGACACCGGGGAGCTGTTTTTT; cdr3_aa: CASSSGHRDTGELFF; clone_size: NA; v_call: TRBV5-1; d_call: NA; cdr3_length: 15; j_call: TRBJ2-2
cdr3_nt: TGTGCCAGTAGCCGCACCGCCGGGACAGGGGAAAACATTCAGTACTTC; cdr3_aa: CASSRTAGTGENIQYF; clone_size: NA; v_call: TRBV19; d_call: TRBD1; cdr3_length: 16; j_call: TRBJ2-4
cdr3_nt: TGTGCCACCAGTGATTTCCCCGGGAGGGACGGCGGTGAGCAGTTCTTC; cdr3_aa: CATSDFPGRDGGEQFF; clone_size: few; v_call: TRBV24-1; d_call: TRBD2; cdr3_length: 16; j_call: TRBJ2-1
cdr3_nt: TGTGCCAGCAGGGGGGGCCGCAGCTCCTACAATGAGCAGTTCTTC; cdr3_aa: CASRGGRSSYNEQFF; clone_size: NA; v_call: TRBV27; d_call: NA; cdr3_length: 15; j_call: TRBJ2-1
cdr3_nt: TGCGCCAGCAGCTTGGAGAGAGCGTCTAATGAAAAACTGTTTTTT; cdr3_aa: CASSLERASNEKLFF; clone_size: many; v_call: TRBV5-1; d_call: NA; cdr3_length: 15; j_call: TRBJ1-4
cdr3_nt: TGTGCCAGCAGCGCTGGCGTATCCGGAAACAATGAGCAGTTCTTC; cdr3_aa: CASSAGVSGNNEQFF; clone_size: many; v_call: TRBV7-8; d_call: NA; cdr3_length: 15; j_call: TRBJ2-1
cdr3_nt: TGCGCCAGCAGCTCGGGACAGTACACCGGGGAGCTGTTTTTT; cdr3_aa: CASSSGQYTGELFF; clone_size: many; v_call: TRBV5-1; d_call: TRBD1; cdr3_length: 14; j_call: TRBJ2-2